These 12 T cell receptor beta chains share one sample of origin, sequenced in a study of preoperative IRX-2 immunotherapy in early breast cancer. Treatment in this sample: preoperative locoregional IRX-2 cytokine immunotherapy. Using immunoSEQ multiplex PCR, the repertoire was profiled, and TCRdb retains in-frame clones only, with some absent. This repertoire shows around 30,000 clones, roughly 74% found once; its top ten account for around 2.3%. Sequenced material: lymph node tissue, taken before IRX-2 immunotherapy. Receptors were obtained from a human donor with breast cancer.

In this sample, this clone turned up a few times. The chain joins TRBV6-8 to TRBJ2-2, with D perhaps being TRBD1 or TRBD2 (5 bases each). Germline CDR1 and CDR2: MNHGY and SAAAGT. Trimming cost V 6 bases and J 2 bases, with 25 bases left between them. The CDR3 runs to 19 residues. In DNA form, the CDR3 reads TGTGCCAGCAGGCTGGGTTACAGGACTTTGACCCATAACACCGGGGAGCTGTTTTTT. Translation: CASRLGYRTLTHNTGELFF.

The rearrangement uses TRBV11-3 and TRBJ2-2; the D is unclear. Deletions cut 1 base from V and 5 bases from J, with 8 bases between. In germline, CDR1 is SGHNT, CDR2 YENEEA. This CDR3 has 14 residues. Here the CDR3 DNA reads TGTGCCAGCAGCTTAGGTCAGACAACCGGGGAGCTGTTTTTT. It encodes CASSLGQTTGELFF.

The gene calls are TRBV6-8 and TRBJ1-1; no clear D gene. The length of the CDR3 is 13 residues. V was cut by 6 bases and J by 5 bases, with 13 bases left in between. The germline gives CDR1 MNHGY, CDR2 SAAAGT. The CDR3 loop is CASSVGSSTEAFF. CDR3 coding DNA: TGTGCCAGCAGCGTAGGGTCGTCGACTGAAGCTTTCTTT.

This clone was seen a handful of times. The chain combines TRBV5-1 with TRBJ1-4; no firm D call. Looked up from germline, CDR1 is SGHRS and CDR2 is YFSETQ. The CDR3 length is 15 residues. With 4 bases removed from V and 3 bases from J, the gap between germline ends came to 13 bases. In DNA, the CDR3 is TGCGCCAGCAGCACCCCGGGTTCGTCTAATGAAAAACTGTTTTTT. Its translation: CASSTPGSSNEKLFF.

The chain uses TRBV6-8 and TRBJ1-6; D uncertain. The germline V and J ends were trimmed by 6 bases and 5 bases, with 8 bases remaining between them. Germline-derived CDR1 and CDR2 are MNHGY and SAAAGT. This CDR3 has 13 residues. CDR3 sequence reads: CASRESNNSPLHF. CDR3 nucleotide sequence: TGTGCCAGCAGAGAAAGCAATAATTCACCCCTCCACTTT.

V gene TRBV19 combines with J gene TRBJ2-6, with a tentative D call TRBD1 (6 bases). V lost 10 bases and J 2 bases, leaving 12 bases between the germline ends. The CDR3 runs 14 residues. Germline-derived CDR1 and CDR2 are LNHDA and SQIVND (reference sequence). CDR3 protein: CATYRDPGANVLTF. CDR3 sequence (DNA): TGTGCCACTTACAGGGATCCTGGGGCCAACGTCCTGACTTTC.

The chain uses TRBV19 and TRBJ2-3; perhaps TRBD1 as D (6 bases). Germline V gives CDR1 LNHDA, CDR2 SQIVND (reference sequence). The CDR3 sequence is 20 residues long. V was shortened by 7 bases and J by 2 bases, with 31 bases between the two germline ends. The CDR3 here is CASIGTHGPGLLGPTDTQYF. CDR3 coding DNA: TGTGCCAGTATAGGGACACACGGTCCGGGGCTACTGGGCCCCACAGATACGCAGTATTTT.

CDR3 sequence reads: CASSVRRGQGGEKLFF. The CDR3 nucleotides read TGTGCCAGCAGCGTAAGACGTGGACAGGGGGGAGAAAAACTGTTTTTT. V gene TRBV11-3 combines with J gene TRBJ1-4; 10 bases are a match to TRBD1. CDR1 SGHNT and CDR2 YENEEA come from the germline V gene. The CDR3 covers 16 residues. V lost 5 bases and J lost 8; bases outside the gene matches: 11.

The chain links TRBV6-8 to TRBJ1-1, with a weak D call TRBD1 (5 bases). V gave up 5 bases and J gave up 2 bases, with 15 bases separating them. Germline values: CDR1 MNHGY, CDR2 SAAAGT. This CDR3 region has 15 residues. Here the CDR3 DNA reads TGTGCCAGCAGTGAGACAGATCTACAAAACACTGAAGCTTTCTTT. Its translation: CASSETDLQNTEAFF.

This clone was picked up a small number of times. The CDR3 protein is CASSRTRVGMGEQFF. CDR3 sequence (DNA): TGTGCCAGCAGCCGCACCAGGGTTGGTATGGGTGAGCAGTTCTTC. This chain uses TRBV11-3 with TRBJ2-1; tentative D call: TRBD1 (5 bases). CDR3 size: 15 residues. Germline assignment: CDR1 SGHNT and CDR2 YENEEA. The germline V and J ends were trimmed by 5 bases and 9 bases, with 20 bases remaining between them.

Notes on this clone: Other nucleotide sequences in the sample specify the same CDR3. V and J are TRBV28 and TRBJ1-1; 8 positions agree with TRBD1. V was clipped by 2 bases and J by 1 base; unmatched bases: 3. The germline V gene encodes CDR1 MDHEN and CDR2 SYDVKM. The CDR3 loop spans 15 amino acids. CDR3 coding DNA: TGTGCCAGCAGTTTAGGTGGGACAGGGAACACTGAAGCTTTCTTT. Amino acids: CASSLGGTGNTEAFF. Full variable domain (outside the CDR3, taken from reference TRBV28 and TRBJ1-1): DVKVTQSSRYLVKRTGEKVFLECVQDMDHENMFWYRQDPGLGLRLIYFSYDVKMKEKGDIPEGYSVSREKKERFSLILESASTNQTSMYLCASSLGGTGNTEAFFGQGTRLTVV.

In its sample, this clone was seen a few times. The V call is TRBV10-1, the J call TRBJ1-1; no clear D gene. Trimming shortened V by 6 bases and J by 1 base, and 12 bases separated the two germline ends. The CDR3 runs to 14 residues. Germline V gene lookup returns CDR1 WNHNN and CDR2 SYGVQD (reference sequence). The CDR3 reads CASRSIRKNTEAFF. As DNA, the CDR3 is TGCGCCAGCAGGAGCATCAGGAAGAACACTGAAGCTTTCTTT.